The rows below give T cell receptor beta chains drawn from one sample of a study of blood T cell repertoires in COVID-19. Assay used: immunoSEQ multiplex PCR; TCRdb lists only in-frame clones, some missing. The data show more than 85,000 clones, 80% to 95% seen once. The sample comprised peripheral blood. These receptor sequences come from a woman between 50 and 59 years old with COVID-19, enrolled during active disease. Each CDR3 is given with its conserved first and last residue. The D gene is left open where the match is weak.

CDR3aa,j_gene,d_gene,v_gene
CASSPDRGLYNEQFF,TRBJ2-1,TRBD1,TRBV7-9
CASSQGGQAGDEKLFF,TRBJ1-4,TRBD1,TRBV3-1/TRBV3-2
CASRANQAYGYTF,TRBJ1-2,NA,TRBV5-1
CASSLQGGIYNEQFF,TRBJ2-1,TRBD1,TRBV5-1
CASSSQTLAGGKETQYF,TRBJ2-5,TRBD2,TRBV9
CASSFSGGGGGNTIYF,TRBJ1-3,NA,TRBV28
CASSYSPDSINTEAFF,TRBJ1-1,NA,TRBV6-2/TRBV6-3
CASSQDLGTGSQPQHF,TRBJ1-5,TRBD1,TRBV4-1
CAWSALWGQGAFF,TRBJ1-1,NA,TRBV30
CASSPLAGGANVLTF,TRBJ2-6,TRBD2,TRBV3-1/TRBV3-2
CATSGGRDEQFF,TRBJ2-1,TRBD2,TRBV24-1
CASSRRRGVENYGYTF,TRBJ1-2,NA,TRBV6-2/TRBV6-3
CASSEYRDTEAFF,TRBJ1-1,NA,TRBV25-1
CASSPYSVAGGYTSTDTQYF,TRBJ2-3,TRBD2,TRBV27
CASRNYRAGELFF,TRBJ2-2,NA,TRBV6-5
CASSERGGSYLFF,TRBJ1-4,NA,TRBV2
CAISAVSGNTIYF,TRBJ1-3,NA,TRBV10-3
CASRPPELFTDTQYF,TRBJ2-3,NA,TRBV27
CASSLSGTGRDEQFF,TRBJ2-1,TRBD1,TRBV7-6
CASSARDRGTDTQYF,TRBJ2-3,TRBD1,TRBV18
CAWSGLAGGQETQYF,TRBJ2-5,TRBD2,TRBV30
CASSQGQGAPAYGYTF,TRBJ1-2,TRBD1,TRBV19
CASSPTDEKLFF,TRBJ1-4,NA,TRBV7-8
CASRGRDRKPYEQYF,TRBJ2-7,TRBD1,TRBV5-6
CASSSGTGGTGNTIYF,TRBJ1-3,TRBD1,TRBV18
CASRPTGLVNYGYTF,TRBJ1-2,NA,TRBV5-1
CASSEAGQGIGYTF,TRBJ1-2,NA,TRBV2
CAWSGHRQETQYF,TRBJ2-5,NA,TRBV30
CAISQGAVGEKLFF,TRBJ1-4,NA,TRBV10-3
CASSRQGAIVPGELFF,TRBJ2-2,TRBD1,TRBV5-6
CSVGAGEAFF,TRBJ1-1,NA,TRBV29-1
CASRPLASTDTQYF,TRBJ2-3,TRBD2,TRBV6-4
CASSQDQGWKGYTF,TRBJ1-2,NA,TRBV14